A single sample gave rise to the 19 T cell receptor beta chains below, sequenced in a study of regulatory and conventional T cells in RAG deficiency. Measured with immunoSEQ multiplex PCR; TCRdb has only the in-frame clones, and not every one. The table records 30,000 to 40,000 clones, 60% to 85% of them present only once. Genomic DNA came from blood conventional CD4+ T cells gated CD25-low CD127-high. This same sample was also part of a study on regulatory T cells. As that report states: Amplification used 52 TRBV primers and 13 TRBJ primers.

Material: CD4+ effector T cells sorted from blood. Receptors were obtained from a human donor in good health.

This chain connects TRBV5-1 to TRBJ2-5; 9 nucleotides match TRBD1. The V segment lost 4 bases and the J segment 6 bases; nucleotides outside the gene matches: 10. The CDR3 has 15 amino acids. Germline V lookup: CDR1 SGHRS, CDR2 YFSETQ. CDR3 sequence reads: CASSPGDREFKTQYF. The CDR3 coding sequence is TGCGCCAGCAGCCCGGGGGACAGGGAATTCAAGACCCAGTACTTC.

This clone was seen only a few times. V usage is TRBV4-1 and J usage is TRBJ1-6; 10 nucleotides agree with TRBD1. The germline V gene encodes CDR1 MGHRA and CDR2 YSYEKL. This CDR3 has 15 residues. The V gene end was trimmed by 8 bases and the J gene end by 9 bases; junction bases not matched to a gene: 10. The CDR3 here is CASSRVGTGVSPLHF. DNA for the CDR3: TGCGCCAGCTCACGAGTGGGGACAGGGGTTTCACCCCTCCACTTT.

The chain employs TRBV7-9 and TRBJ1-2; tentatively, D is TRBD1 (6 bases). The CDR3 runs 16 residues. CDR1 and CDR2 from the germline V gene are SEHNR and FQNEAQ (reference sequence). The V gene lost 9 bases and the J gene lost 0 bases, with 20 bases spanning the gap. CDR3 loop: CASSPGHIKANYGYTF. In DNA, the CDR3 is TGTGCCAGTTCGCCGGGACACATAAAAGCTAACTATGGCTACACCTTC.

CDR3 DNA: TGCGCCAGCAGCCGCGAGGGACTAAACCCTTCCTACGAGCAGTACTTC. This translates into CASSREGLNPSYEQYF. The genes are TRBV5-1 and TRBJ2-7; TRBD2 matches at 7 bases. The CDR3 length is 16 residues. V shed 4 bases, J shed 1 base, and the junction held 11 bases outside the gene matches. Germline loops: CDR1 SGHRS, CDR2 YFSETQ.

In its sample, this clone was seen a few times. This chain links TRBV7-8 with TRBJ1-6, with D perhaps TRBD1 (6 bases). Trimming pared 4 bases from V and 9 bases from J, leaving 16 bases between. CDR3 length equals 15 residues. CDR1 SGHVS and CDR2 FQNEAQ come from the germline V gene. The CDR3 sequence: CASSSLGGAVSPLHF. DNA of the CDR3: TGTGCCAGCAGCTCCCTTGGGGGGGCTGTTTCACCCCTCCACTTT. Filled out from reference TRBV7-8 and TRBJ1-6, the complete variable domain reads GAGVSQSPRYKVAKRGQDVALRCDPISGHVSLFWYQQALGQGPEFLTYFQNEAQLDKSGLPSDRFFAERPEGSVSTLKIQRTQQEDSAVYLCASSSLGGAVSPLHFGNGTRLTVT.

V usage is TRBV11-3 and J usage is TRBJ2-3; 8 bases align to TRBD2. The CDR3 consists of 18 residues. The J segment lost 0 bases and the V segment lost 0 bases, leaving 8 bases of the junction unmatched. Germline V CDR1 and CDR2: SGHNT, YENEEA. CDR3 amino acids: CASSLDSITSGSTDTQYF. As DNA, the CDR3 is TGTGCCAGCAGCTTAGATTCCATTACTAGCGGAAGCACAGATACGCAGTATTTT.

The rearrangement uses TRBV7-8 and TRBJ1-1; 12 bases match TRBD1. Germline V CDR1 and CDR2: SGHVS, FQNEAQ. Trimming at V came to 5 bases and at J to 5 bases, leaving 18 bases not matched to a gene. The CDR3 is made up of 19 amino acids. CDR3 sequence: CASSPYPGTGGVLGTEAFF. CDR3 in DNA: TGTGCCAGCAGCCCTTATCCCGGGACAGGGGGCGTTTTGGGGACTGAAGCTTTCTTT. The full variable domain, with the rest looked up from reference TRBV7-8 and TRBJ1-1, is GAGVSQSPRYKVAKRGQDVALRCDPISGHVSLFWYQQALGQGPEFLTYFQNEAQLDKSGLPSDRFFAERPEGSVSTLKIQRTQQEDSAVYLCASSPYPGTGGVLGTEAFFGQGTRLTVV.

The chain is built from TRBV30 and TRBJ1-6, with D unclear. Trimming left V 3 bases short and J 4 bases short, with 4 bases between. CDR1 and CDR2 (germline): GTSNPN, SVGIG (reference sequence). The CDR3 has 12 amino acids. The CDR3 nucleotides are TGTGCCTGGAGGGGTTATAATTCACCCCTCCACTTT. It is translated as CAWRGYNSPLHF.

The gene calls are TRBV7-9 and TRBJ2-5; TRBD1 agrees at 8 bases. Germline loops: CDR1 SEHNR, CDR2 FQNEAQ (reference sequence). Trimming took 5 bases from V and 3 from J; bases not matched to a gene: 11. The CDR3 runs 16 residues. The CDR3 DNA is TGTGCCAGCAGCCTAGGACAGGGCGCTGGTAAAGAGACCCAGTACTTC. As protein: CASSLGQGAGKETQYF.

This clone showed up just once. The rearrangement links TRBV14 to TRBJ1-1; 7 nucleotides align to TRBD1. The V and J ends lost 5 bases and 4 bases, in that order; junction bases with no gene match: 4. The CDR3 is 13 amino acids. CDR1 SGHDN and CDR2 FVKESK come from the germline V gene. CDR3 sequence (DNA): TGTGCCAGCAGCGTGACAGGGACCACTGAAGCTTTCTTT. Its protein product is CASSVTGTTEAFF.

This chain connects TRBV28 to TRBJ2-7; D gene uncertain. The CDR3 length is 11 residues. Germline CDR1 is MDHEN and CDR2 is SYDVKM. V gave up 2 bases and J gave up 5 bases, with 4 bases separating them. The CDR3 sequence: CASSLRDEQYF. The CDR3, as DNA: TGTGCCAGCAGTTTAAGGGACGAGCAGTACTTC. Looking up the rest from reference TRBV28 and TRBJ2-7 gives the full variable domain: DVKVTQSSRYLVKRTGEKVFLECVQDMDHENMFWYRQDPGLGLRLIYFSYDVKMKEKGDIPEGYSVSREKKERFSLILESASTNQTSMYLCASSLRDEQYFGPGTRLTVT.

The chain recombines TRBV28 with TRBJ2-7; 8 positions agree with TRBD1. Germline loops: CDR1 MDHEN, CDR2 SYDVKM. The V segment lost 2 bases and the J segment 2 bases; nucleotides outside the gene matches: 5. CDR3 length: 15 amino acids. Here the CDR3 reads CASSLTGQGPYEQYF. The CDR3 DNA reads TGTGCCAGCAGTTTAACCGGACAGGGCCCCTACGAGCAGTACTTC.

V and J are TRBV6-5 and TRBJ2-5; D uncertain. Germline loops: CDR1 MNHEY, CDR2 SVGAGI. The CDR3 spans 16 residues. V was trimmed by 0 bases and J by 0 bases, leaving 11 bases between them. The CDR3 DNA is TGTGCCAGCAGTTACTCCGGCAGAATGTACCAAGAGACCCAGTACTTC. Translated: CASSYSGRMYQETQYF.

CDR3 amino acids: CASSFRQGVGGYTF. The CDR3 DNA reads TGTGCCAGCAGCTTTCGACAGGGGGTAGGTGGCTACACCTTC. The chain combines TRBV7-8 with TRBJ1-2, with TRBD1 identical over 9 bases. Trimming took 3 bases from V and 7 from J; bases not matched to a gene: 6. Germline V lookup: CDR1 SGHVS, CDR2 FQNEAQ. The length of the CDR3 is 14 residues.

The chain combines TRBV6-5 with TRBJ2-3; D is unclear. Trimming shortened V by 2 bases and J by 2 bases, and 8 bases separated the two germline ends. Germline V CDR1 and CDR2: MNHEY, SVGAGI. The length of the CDR3 is 14 residues. The CDR3 coding sequence is TGTGCCAGCAGTTACCAGGTCAACACAGATACGCAGTATTTT. Translated, it gives CASSYQVNTDTQYF.

The CDR3 protein is CASSQGAVHQPQHF. The CDR3 DNA reads as TGTGCCAGCAGCCAAGGGGCGGTTCACCAGCCCCAGCATTTT. This chain joins TRBV4-2 and TRBJ1-5; no firm D call. Germline CDR1 and CDR2: LGHNA and YNFKEQ. The CDR3 sequence is 14 residues long. Trimming took 1 base from V and 7 from J, leaving 11 bases between them.

This chain connects TRBV11-3 to TRBJ2-7; D unclear. The germline V gene encodes CDR1 SGHNT and CDR2 YENEEA. Trimming took 3 bases from V and 6 from J, leaving 12 bases between them. This CDR3 has 13 amino acids. This chain's CDR3 is CASSFRAHLEQYF. As DNA, the CDR3 is TGTGCCAGCAGCTTTAGGGCTCACCTCGAGCAGTACTTC.

The chain carries TRBV6-5 and TRBJ2-7; no firm D call. Germline V gives CDR1 MNHEY, CDR2 SVGAGI. Trimming stripped 6 bases from V and 2 bases from J, with 14 bases between. This CDR3 is built from 14 residues. CDR3 in amino acids: CASRTYGAPYEQYF. The CDR3 DNA reads as TGTGCCAGCAGAACATACGGTGCCCCCTACGAGCAGTACTTC.

The chain has TRBV19 and TRBJ1-3; D gene uncertain. Deletions cut 4 bases from V and 0 bases from J, with 13 bases between. Looked up from germline, CDR1 is LNHDA and CDR2 is SQIVND (reference sequence). The CDR3 sequence is 16 residues long. Here the CDR3 DNA reads TGTGCCAGTAGTAACCCAGGTAGAGCCTCTGGAAACACCATATATTTT. Translation gives CASSNPGRASGNTIYF.